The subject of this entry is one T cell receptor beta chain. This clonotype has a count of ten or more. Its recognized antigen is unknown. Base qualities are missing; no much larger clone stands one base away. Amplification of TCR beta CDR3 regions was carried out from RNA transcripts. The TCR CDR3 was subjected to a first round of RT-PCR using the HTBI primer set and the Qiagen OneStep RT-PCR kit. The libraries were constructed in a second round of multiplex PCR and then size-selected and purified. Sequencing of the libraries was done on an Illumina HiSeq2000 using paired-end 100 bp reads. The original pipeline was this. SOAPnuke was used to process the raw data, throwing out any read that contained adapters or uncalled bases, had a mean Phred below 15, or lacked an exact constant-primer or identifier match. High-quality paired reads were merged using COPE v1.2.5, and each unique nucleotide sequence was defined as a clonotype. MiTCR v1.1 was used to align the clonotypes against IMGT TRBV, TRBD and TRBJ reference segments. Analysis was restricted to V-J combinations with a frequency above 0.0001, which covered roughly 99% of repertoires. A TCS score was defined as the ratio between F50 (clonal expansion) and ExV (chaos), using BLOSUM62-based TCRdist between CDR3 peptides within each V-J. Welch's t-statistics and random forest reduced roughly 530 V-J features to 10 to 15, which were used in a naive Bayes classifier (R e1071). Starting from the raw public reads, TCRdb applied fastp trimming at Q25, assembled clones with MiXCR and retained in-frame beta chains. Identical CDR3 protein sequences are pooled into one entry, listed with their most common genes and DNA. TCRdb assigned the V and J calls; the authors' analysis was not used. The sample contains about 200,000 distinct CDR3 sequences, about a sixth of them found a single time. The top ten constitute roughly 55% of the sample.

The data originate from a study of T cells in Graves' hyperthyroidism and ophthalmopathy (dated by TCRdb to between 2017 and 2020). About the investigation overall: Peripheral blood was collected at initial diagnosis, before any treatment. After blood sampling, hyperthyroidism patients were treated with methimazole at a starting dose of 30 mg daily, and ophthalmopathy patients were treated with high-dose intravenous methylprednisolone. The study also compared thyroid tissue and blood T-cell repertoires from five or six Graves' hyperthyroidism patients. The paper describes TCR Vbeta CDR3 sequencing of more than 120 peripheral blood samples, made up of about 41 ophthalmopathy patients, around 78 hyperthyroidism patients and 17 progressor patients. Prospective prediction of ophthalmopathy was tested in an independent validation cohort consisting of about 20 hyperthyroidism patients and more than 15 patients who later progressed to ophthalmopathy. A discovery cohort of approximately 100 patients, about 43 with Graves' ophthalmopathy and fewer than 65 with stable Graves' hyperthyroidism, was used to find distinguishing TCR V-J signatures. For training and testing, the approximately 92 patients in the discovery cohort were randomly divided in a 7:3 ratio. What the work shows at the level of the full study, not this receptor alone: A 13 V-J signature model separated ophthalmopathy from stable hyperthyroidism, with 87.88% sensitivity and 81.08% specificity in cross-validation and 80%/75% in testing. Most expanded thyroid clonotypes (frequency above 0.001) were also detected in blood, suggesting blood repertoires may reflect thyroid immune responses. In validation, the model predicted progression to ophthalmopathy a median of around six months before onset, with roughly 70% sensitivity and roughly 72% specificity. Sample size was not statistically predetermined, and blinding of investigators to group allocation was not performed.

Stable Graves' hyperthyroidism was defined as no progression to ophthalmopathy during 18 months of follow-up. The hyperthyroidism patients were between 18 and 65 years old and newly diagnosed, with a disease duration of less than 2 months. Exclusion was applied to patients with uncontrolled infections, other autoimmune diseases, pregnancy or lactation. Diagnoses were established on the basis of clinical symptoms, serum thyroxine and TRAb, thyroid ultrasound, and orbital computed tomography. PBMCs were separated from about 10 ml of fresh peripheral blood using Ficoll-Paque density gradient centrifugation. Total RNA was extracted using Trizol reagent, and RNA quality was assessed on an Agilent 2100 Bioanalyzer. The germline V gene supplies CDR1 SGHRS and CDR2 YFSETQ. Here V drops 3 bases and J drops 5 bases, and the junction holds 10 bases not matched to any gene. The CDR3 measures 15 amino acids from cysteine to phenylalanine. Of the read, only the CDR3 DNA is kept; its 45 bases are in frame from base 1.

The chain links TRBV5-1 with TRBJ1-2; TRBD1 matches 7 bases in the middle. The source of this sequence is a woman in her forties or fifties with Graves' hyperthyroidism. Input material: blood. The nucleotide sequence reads TGCGCCAGCAGCTCCGACGGACAGGTCTTATATGGCTACACCTTC. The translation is CASSSDGQVLYGYTF.